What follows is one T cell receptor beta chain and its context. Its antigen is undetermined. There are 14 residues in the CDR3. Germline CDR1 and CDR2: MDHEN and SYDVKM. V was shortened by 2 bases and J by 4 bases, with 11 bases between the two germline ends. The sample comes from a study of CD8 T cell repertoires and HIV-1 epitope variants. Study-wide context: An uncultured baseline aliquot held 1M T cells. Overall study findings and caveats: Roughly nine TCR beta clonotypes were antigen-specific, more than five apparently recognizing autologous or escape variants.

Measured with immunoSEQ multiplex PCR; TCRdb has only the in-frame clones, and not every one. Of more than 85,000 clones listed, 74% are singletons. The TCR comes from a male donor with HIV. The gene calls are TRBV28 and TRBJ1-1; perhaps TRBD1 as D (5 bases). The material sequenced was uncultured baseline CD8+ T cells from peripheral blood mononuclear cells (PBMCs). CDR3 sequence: CASSLKPTGTEAFF. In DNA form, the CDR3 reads TGTGCCAGCAGTTTAAAACCAACAGGCACTGAAGCTTTCTTT.